Below, 15 T cell receptor beta chains from the same sample are listed, as sequenced in a study of blood T cell repertoires in COVID-19. TCRdb's table, derived via immunoSEQ multiplex PCR, lists solely in-frame clones and lacks some. The sample consists of fewer than 350,000 clones, around 86% of them appearing once. The sample consisted of peripheral blood. The receptors were sampled from a woman aged 55-70 years with active or convalescent COVID-19.

The V gene is TRBV7-8, the J gene TRBJ1-1; TRBD1 is a possible D gene (6 bases). The CDR3 runs 15 residues. V shed 1 base and J shed 5 bases, with 14 bases lying between them. Germline lookup yields CDR1 SGHVS and CDR2 FQNEAQ. The CDR3 DNA reads TGTGCCAGCAGCTTAGGGCAGGGGATAAGAACTGAAGCTTTCTTT. It is translated as CASSLGQGIRTEAFF. The whole variable domain, remainder taken from reference TRBV7-8 and TRBJ1-1, is GAGVSQSPRYKVAKRGQDVALRCDPISGHVSLFWYQQALGQGPEFLTYFQNEAQLDKSGLPSDRFFAERPEGSVSTLKIQRTQQEDSAVYLCASSLGQGIRTEAFFGQGTRLTVV.

The rearrangement uses TRBV23-1 and TRBJ1-3; 8 bases are shared with TRBD1. TRBV23-1 counts as an open reading frame of uncertain function. This CDR3 contains 15 residues. V shed 5 bases, J shed 0 bases, and the junction held 3 bases outside the gene matches. The CDR3 nucleotides are TGCGCCAGCAGTTGGACAGGGCCCTCTGGAAACACCATATATTTT. Protein product: CASSWTGPSGNTIYF.

The sample holds many counts of this clone. V gene TRBV2 combines with J gene TRBJ1-5; 9 nucleotides line up with TRBD1. V was clipped by 9 bases and J by 3 bases; unmatched bases: 6. The germline V gene encodes CDR1 SNHLY and CDR2 FYNNEI. The CDR3 runs 14 residues. Here the CDR3 reads CASDRGANNQPQHF. DNA of the CDR3: TGTGCCAGTGACAGGGGGGCTAACAATCAGCCCCAGCATTTT. The full variable domain, in which reference TRBV2 and TRBJ1-5 provide the parts outside the CDR3, is EPEVTQTPSHQVTQMGQEVILRCVPISNHLYFYWYRQILGQKVEFLVSFYNNEISEKSEIFDDQFSVERPDGSNFTLKIRSTKLEDSAMYFCASDRGANNQPQHFGDGTRLSIL.

This chain uses TRBV7-9 with TRBJ2-3, with 8 bases that match TRBD2. The CDR3 has 15 amino acids. Germline CDR1 is SEHNR and CDR2 is FQNEAQ (reference sequence). J gave up 2 bases and V 5 bases, and 6 bases lay outside the gene matches. This CDR3 reads CASSPRGGLTDTQYF. The CDR3 region has the DNA TGTGCCAGCAGCCCCCGGGGGGGGCTCACAGATACGCAGTATTTT.

V gene TRBV2 combines with J gene TRBJ2-1, with 13 bases matching TRBD2. V was pared by 5 bases and J by 9 bases, with 10 bases of the junction left unmatched. The germline V gene encodes CDR1 SNHLY and CDR2 FYNNEI. The CDR3 sequence is 16 residues long. The CDR3 DNA reads TGTGCCAGCAGTTTCTCAACTAGCGGGGGGGCGGGTGAGCAGTTCTTC. Its translation: CASSFSTSGGAGEQFF.

This sequence joins TRBV30 and TRBJ2-7; D gene uncertain. Per the germline V gene, CDR1 is GTSNPN and CDR2 is SVGIG (reference sequence). Trimming left V 0 bases short and J 2 bases short, with 5 bases between. The CDR3 totals 12 residues. CDR3 in amino acids: CAWSVQTYEQYF. DNA for the CDR3: TGTGCCTGGAGTGTACAAACCTACGAGCAGTACTTC. Full variable domain (remainder filled in from reference TRBV30 and TRBJ2-7): SQTIHQWPATLVQPVGSPLSLECTVEGTSNPNLYWYRQAAGRGLQLLFYSVGIGQISSEVPQNLSASRPQDRQFILSSKKLLLSDSGFYLCAWSVQTYEQYFGPGTRLTVT.

The V gene is TRBV5-1, the J gene TRBJ1-2; no clear D. The germline V and J ends were trimmed by 0 bases and 2 bases, with 11 bases remaining between them. This CDR3 contains 15 residues. Germline V CDR1 and CDR2: SGHRS, YFSETQ. The CDR3 region is CASSLAAGTNYGYTF. The DNA of the CDR3 is TGCGCCAGCAGCTTGGCGGCGGGAACCAACTATGGCTACACCTTC.

The chain joins TRBV4-1 to TRBJ2-5; 8 positions agree with TRBD2. The CDR3 has 16 amino acids. Germline assignment: CDR1 MGHRA and CDR2 YSYEKL. Trimming removed 0 bases from V and 1 base from J; junction bases left unmatched: 4. The CDR3, as DNA: TGCGCCAGCAGCCAAGAAGAACTAGCGGTCCAAGAGACCCAGTACTTC. It encodes CASSQEELAVQETQYF.

The chain couples TRBV5-1 to TRBJ1-2, with 10 bases identical to TRBD1. Trimming took 4 bases from V and 6 from J; bases not matched to a gene: 3. CDR1 is SGHRS and CDR2 is YFSETQ in the germline V gene. This CDR3 is built from 13 residues. Here the CDR3 reads CASSRGTGDGYTF. The CDR3 DNA sequence: TGCGCCAGCAGCAGAGGGACAGGGGATGGCTACACCTTC. Looking up the rest from reference TRBV5-1 and TRBJ1-2 gives the full variable domain: KAGVTQTPRYLIKTRGQQVTLSCSPISGHRSVSWYQQTPGQGLQFLFEYFSETQRNKGNFPGRFSGRQFSNSRSEMNVSTLELGDSALYLCASSRGTGDGYTFGSGTRLTVV.

For the CDR3, the DNA is TGTGCCAGTAAGCCCCAAGCGGGGGGCTCAAACACTGAAGCTTTCTTT. This sequence encodes CASKPQAGGSNTEAFF. J is TRBJ1-1 and V is TRBV19; D possibly corresponds to TRBD1 (6 bases). Germline assignment: CDR1 LNHDA and CDR2 SQIVND (reference sequence). Between the trimmed V and J ends, which lost 7 bases and 2 bases, there was a span of 20 bases. The CDR3 is made up of 16 amino acids. Full variable domain (remainder filled in from reference TRBV19 and TRBJ1-1): DGGITQSPKYLFRKEGQNVTLSCEQNLNHDAMYWYRQDPGQGLRLIYYSQIVNDFQKGDIAEGYSVSREKKESFPLTVTSAQKNPTAFYLCASKPQAGGSNTEAFFGQGTRLTVV.

The chain's CDR3 is CASGLIGVEAFF. The CDR3 DNA reads TGTGCCAGTGGCCTAATCGGGGTGGAAGCTTTCTTT. The genes are TRBV19 and TRBJ1-1; D uncertain. The CDR3 runs to 12 residues. Germline CDR1 LNHDA, CDR2 SQIVND (reference sequence). With 8 bases removed from V and 8 bases from J, the gap between germline ends came to 15 bases.

This chain connects TRBV10-3 to TRBJ2-2; a weak D match, TRBD1 (6 bases). V lost 10 bases and J lost 2, with 11 bases in between. The length of the CDR3 is 13 residues. Per germline, CDR1 ENHRY and CDR2 SYGVKD. The CDR3: CATAGTNTGELFF. The CDR3 DNA follows: TGTGCCACGGCTGGGACAAACACCGGGGAGCTGTTTTTT.

The genes are TRBV10-3 and TRBJ2-7; 7 nucleotides align to TRBD1. Germline lookup yields CDR1 ENHRY and CDR2 SYGVKD. CDR3 size: 14 residues. Unmatched junction bases numbered 9, after V lost 6 bases and J lost 4 bases. The CDR3 spells CAIREGQSVYEQYF. The DNA for the CDR3 is TGTGCCATCAGAGAGGGACAGAGCGTATACGAGCAGTACTTC.

The chain links TRBV27 to TRBJ2-2, with D perhaps matching TRBD2 (6 bases). Trimming removed 4 bases from V and 3 bases from J, with 12 bases in between. Germline V gene lookup returns CDR1 MNHEY and CDR2 SMNVEV (reference sequence). The CDR3 has 15 amino acids. Written as DNA, the CDR3 is TGTGCCAGCAGTTATTCGTGGAGGGACACCGGGGAGCTGTTTTTT. It yields the protein CASSYSWRDTGELFF.

The sample holds many counts of this clone. This chain links TRBV19 with TRBJ2-6; D may be TRBD2 (5 bases). The V gene lost 10 bases and the J gene lost 0 bases, with 16 bases spanning the gap. CDR1 LNHDA and CDR2 SQIVND come from the germline V gene (reference sequence). CDR3 length: 16 amino acids. The CDR3 loop is CATEAGLLSGANVLTF. The CDR3 nucleotides are TGTGCCACGGAGGCCGGTCTACTCTCTGGGGCCAACGTCCTGACTTTC.